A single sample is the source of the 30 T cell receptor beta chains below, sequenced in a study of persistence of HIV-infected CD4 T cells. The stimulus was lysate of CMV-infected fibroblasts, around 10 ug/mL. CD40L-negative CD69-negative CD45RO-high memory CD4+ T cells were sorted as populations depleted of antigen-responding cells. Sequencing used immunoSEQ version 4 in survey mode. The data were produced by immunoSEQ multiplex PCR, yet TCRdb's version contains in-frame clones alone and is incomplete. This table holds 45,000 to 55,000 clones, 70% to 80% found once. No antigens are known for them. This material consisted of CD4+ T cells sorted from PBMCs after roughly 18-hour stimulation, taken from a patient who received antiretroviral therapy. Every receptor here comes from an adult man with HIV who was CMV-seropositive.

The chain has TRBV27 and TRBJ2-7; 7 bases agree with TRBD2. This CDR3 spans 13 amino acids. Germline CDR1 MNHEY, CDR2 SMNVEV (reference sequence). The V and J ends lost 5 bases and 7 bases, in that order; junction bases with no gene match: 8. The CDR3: CASSPRTRGEQYF. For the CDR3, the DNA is TGTGCCAGCAGTCCTAGGACTAGAGGGGAGCAGTACTTC.

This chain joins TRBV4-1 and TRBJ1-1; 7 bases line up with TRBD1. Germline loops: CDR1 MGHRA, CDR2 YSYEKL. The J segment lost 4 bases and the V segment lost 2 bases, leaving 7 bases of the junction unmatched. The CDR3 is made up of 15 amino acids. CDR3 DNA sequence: TGCGCCAGCAGCCAAATCACCAGGGGGGGCACTGAAGCTTTCTTT. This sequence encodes CASSQITRGGTEAFF.

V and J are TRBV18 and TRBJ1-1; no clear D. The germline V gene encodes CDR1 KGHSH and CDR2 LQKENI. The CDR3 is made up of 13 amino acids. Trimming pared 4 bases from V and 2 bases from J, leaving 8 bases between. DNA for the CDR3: TGTGCCAGCTCACTGGGGTCTAACACTGAAGCTTTCTTT. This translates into CASSLGSNTEAFF.

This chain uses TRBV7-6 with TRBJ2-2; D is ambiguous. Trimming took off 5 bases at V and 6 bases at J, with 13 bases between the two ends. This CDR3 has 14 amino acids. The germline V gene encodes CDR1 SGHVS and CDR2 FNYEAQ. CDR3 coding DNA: TGTGCCAGCAGCCCCCTTGTGTCAGCCGGGGAGCTGTTTTTT. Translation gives CASSPLVSAGELFF.

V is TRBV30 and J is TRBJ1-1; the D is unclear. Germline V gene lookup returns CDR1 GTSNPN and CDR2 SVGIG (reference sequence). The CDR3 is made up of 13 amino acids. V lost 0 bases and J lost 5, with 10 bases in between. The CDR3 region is CAWSVTGSTEAFF. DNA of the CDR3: TGTGCCTGGAGTGTAACCGGGTCGACTGAAGCTTTCTTT.

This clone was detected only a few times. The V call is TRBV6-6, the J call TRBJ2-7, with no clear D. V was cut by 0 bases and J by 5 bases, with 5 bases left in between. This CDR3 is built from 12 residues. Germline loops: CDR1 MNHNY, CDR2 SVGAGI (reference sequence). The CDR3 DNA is TGTGCCAGCAGTTACTCGAAGCACGAGCAGTACTTC. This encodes CASSYSKHEQYF.

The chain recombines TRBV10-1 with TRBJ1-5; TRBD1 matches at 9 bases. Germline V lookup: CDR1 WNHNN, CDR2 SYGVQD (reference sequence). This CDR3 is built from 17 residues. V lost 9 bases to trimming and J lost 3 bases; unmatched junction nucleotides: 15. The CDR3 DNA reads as TGCGCCAGTTACTACCGGACAGGGGAGAAGAACAATCAGCCCCAGCATTTT. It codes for CASYYRTGEKNNQPQHF.

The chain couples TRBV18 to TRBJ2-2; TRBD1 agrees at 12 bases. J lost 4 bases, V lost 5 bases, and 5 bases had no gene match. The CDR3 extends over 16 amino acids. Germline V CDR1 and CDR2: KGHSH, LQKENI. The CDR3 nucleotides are TGTGCCAGCTCATCCGGGACAGGGGGCATCACCGGGGAGCTGTTTTTT. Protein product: CASSSGTGGITGELFF. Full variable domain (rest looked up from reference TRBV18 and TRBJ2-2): NAGVMQNPRHLVRRRGQEARLRCSPMKGHSHVYWYRQLPEEGLKFMVYLQKENIIDESGMPKERFSAEFPKEGPSILRIQQVVRGDSAAYFCASSSGTGGITGELFFGEGSRLTVL.

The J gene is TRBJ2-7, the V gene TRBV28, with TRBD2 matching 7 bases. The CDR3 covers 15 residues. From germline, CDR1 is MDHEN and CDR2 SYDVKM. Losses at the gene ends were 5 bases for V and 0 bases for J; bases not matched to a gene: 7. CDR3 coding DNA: TGTGCCAGCAGTGGGGGGACTACCCTCTCCTACGAGCAGTACTTC. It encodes CASSGGTTLSYEQYF.

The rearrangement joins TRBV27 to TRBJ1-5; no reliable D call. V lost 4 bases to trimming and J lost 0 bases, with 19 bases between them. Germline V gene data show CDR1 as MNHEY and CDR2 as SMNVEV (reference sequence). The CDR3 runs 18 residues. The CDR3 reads CASSSRPTRTSSNQPQHF. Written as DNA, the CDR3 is TGTGCCAGCAGTTCTCGACCTACACGTACGAGTAGCAATCAGCCCCAGCATTTT.

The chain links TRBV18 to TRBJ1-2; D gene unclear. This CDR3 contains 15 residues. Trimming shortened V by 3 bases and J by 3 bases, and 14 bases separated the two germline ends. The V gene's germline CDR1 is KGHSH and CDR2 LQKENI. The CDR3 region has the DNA TGTGCCAGCTCACCCGGTCAAAGGAGAGACTATGGCTACACCTTC. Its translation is CASSPGQRRDYGYTF.

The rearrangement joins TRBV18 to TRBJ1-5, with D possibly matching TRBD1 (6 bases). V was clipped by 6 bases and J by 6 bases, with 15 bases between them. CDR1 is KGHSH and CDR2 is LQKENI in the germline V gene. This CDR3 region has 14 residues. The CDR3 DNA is TGTGCCAGCTCGCTAGGGGGTGGCGGTCAGCCCCAGCATTTT. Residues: CASSLGGGGQPQHF. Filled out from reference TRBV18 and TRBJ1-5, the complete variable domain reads NAGVMQNPRHLVRRRGQEARLRCSPMKGHSHVYWYRQLPEEGLKFMVYLQKENIIDESGMPKERFSAEFPKEGPSILRIQQVVRGDSAAYFCASSLGGGGQPQHFGDGTRLSIL.

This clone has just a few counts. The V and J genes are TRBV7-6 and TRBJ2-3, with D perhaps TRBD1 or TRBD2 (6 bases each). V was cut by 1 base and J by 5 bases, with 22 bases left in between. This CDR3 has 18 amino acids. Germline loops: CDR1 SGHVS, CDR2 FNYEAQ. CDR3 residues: CASSLGGAGKRHGDTQYF. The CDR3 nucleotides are TGTGCCAGCAGCTTAGGGGGGGCGGGGAAGAGACATGGAGATACGCAGTATTTT.

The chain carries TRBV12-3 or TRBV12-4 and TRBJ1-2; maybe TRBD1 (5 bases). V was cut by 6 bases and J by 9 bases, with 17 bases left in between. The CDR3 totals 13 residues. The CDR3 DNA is TGTGCCAGCAGCGGGACCTCCCTCGGCAGCTACACCTTC. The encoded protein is CASSGTSLGSYTF.

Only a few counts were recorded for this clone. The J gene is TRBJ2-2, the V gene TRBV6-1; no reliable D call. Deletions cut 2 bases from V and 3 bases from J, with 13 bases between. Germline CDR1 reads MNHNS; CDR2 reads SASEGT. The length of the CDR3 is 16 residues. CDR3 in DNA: TGTGCCAGCAGTGAACTTGCACCCGGTGACACCGGGGAGCTGTTTTTT. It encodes CASSELAPGDTGELFF.

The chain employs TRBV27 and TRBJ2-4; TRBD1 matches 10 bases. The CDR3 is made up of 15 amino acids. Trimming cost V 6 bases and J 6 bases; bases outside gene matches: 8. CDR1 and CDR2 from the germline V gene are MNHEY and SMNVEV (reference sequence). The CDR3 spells CASSRTGGLGNIQYF. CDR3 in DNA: TGTGCCAGCAGCCGGACAGGGGGACTAGGAAACATTCAGTACTTC.

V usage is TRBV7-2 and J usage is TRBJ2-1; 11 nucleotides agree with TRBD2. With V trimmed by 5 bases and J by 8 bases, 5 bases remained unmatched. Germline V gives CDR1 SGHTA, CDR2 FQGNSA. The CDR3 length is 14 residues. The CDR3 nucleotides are TGTGCCAGCAGCCGTAGCGGGAGGGTCGATGAGCAGTTCTTC. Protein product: CASSRSGRVDEQFF.

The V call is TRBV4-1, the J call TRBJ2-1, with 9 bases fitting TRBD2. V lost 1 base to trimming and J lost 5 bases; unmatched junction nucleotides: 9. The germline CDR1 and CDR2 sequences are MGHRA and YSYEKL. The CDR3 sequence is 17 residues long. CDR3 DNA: TGCGCCAGCAGCCAAGTTCGGGGCGGGAGGGCCGACAATGAGCAGTTCTTC. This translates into CASSQVRGGRADNEQFF.

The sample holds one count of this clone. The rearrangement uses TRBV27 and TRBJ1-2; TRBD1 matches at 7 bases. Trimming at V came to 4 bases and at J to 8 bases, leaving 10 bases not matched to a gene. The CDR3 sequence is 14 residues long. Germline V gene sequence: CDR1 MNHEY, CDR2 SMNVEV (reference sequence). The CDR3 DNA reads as TGTGCCAGCAGTTCCACCGGGGACAGAGTCGGCTACACCTTC. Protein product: CASSSTGDRVGYTF.

CDR3 residues: CASSLEQGRYGYTF. The CDR3 nucleotides are TGCGCCAGCAGCTTGGAACAGGGGCGCTATGGCTACACCTTC. This rearrangement joins TRBV5-1 to TRBJ1-2; 7 bases map to TRBD1. The CDR3 has 14 residues. With V trimmed by 0 bases and J by 4 bases, 3 bases remained unmatched. CDR1 is SGHRS, CDR2 YFSETQ, per germline.

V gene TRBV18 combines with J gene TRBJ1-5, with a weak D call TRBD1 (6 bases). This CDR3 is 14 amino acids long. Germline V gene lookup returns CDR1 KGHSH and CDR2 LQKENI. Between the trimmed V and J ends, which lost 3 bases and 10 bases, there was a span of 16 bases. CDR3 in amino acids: CASSPNALGGPQHF. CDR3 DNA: TGTGCCAGCTCACCTAATGCGCTGGGGGGCCCCCAGCATTTT. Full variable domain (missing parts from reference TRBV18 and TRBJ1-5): NAGVMQNPRHLVRRRGQEARLRCSPMKGHSHVYWYRQLPEEGLKFMVYLQKENIIDESGMPKERFSAEFPKEGPSILRIQQVVRGDSAAYFCASSPNALGGPQHFGDGTRLSIL.

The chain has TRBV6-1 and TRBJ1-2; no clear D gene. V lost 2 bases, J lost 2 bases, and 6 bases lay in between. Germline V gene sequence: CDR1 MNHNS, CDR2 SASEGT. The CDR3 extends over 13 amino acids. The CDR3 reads CASSETANYGYTF. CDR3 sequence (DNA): TGTGCCAGCAGTGAAACAGCAAACTATGGCTACACCTTC.

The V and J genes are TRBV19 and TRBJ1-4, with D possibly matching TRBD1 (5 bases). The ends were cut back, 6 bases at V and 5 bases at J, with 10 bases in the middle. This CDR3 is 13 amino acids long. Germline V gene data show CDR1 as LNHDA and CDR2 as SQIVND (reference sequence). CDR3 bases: TGTGCCAGTAGGAGACAGTCCAATGAAAAACTGTTTTTT. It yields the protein CASRRQSNEKLFF.

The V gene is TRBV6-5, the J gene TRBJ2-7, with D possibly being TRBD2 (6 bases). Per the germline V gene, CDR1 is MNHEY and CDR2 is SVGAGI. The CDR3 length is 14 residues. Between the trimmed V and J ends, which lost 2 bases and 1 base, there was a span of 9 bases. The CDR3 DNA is TGTGCCAGCAGTTACCTAGGGACTTCCTACGAGCAGTACTTC. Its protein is CASSYLGTSYEQYF.

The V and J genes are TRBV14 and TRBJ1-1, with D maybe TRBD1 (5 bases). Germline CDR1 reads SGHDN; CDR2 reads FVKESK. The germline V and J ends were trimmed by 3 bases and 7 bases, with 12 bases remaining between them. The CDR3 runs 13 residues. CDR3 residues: CASSQVRDGEAFF. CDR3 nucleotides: TGTGCCAGCAGCCAGGTACGGGACGGTGAAGCTTTCTTT.

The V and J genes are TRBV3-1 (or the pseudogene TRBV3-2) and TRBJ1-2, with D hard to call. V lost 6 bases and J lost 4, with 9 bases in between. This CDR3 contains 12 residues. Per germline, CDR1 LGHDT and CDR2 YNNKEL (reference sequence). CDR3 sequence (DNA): TGTGCCAGCAGTCGCCGGGCCTATGGCTACACCTTC. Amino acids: CASSRRAYGYTF.

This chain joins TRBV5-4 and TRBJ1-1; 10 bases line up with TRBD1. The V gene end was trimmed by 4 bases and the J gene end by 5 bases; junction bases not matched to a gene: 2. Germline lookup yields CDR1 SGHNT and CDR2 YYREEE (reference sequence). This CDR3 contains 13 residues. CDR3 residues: CASSPDRGTEAFF. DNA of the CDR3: TGTGCCAGCAGCCCGGACAGGGGGACTGAAGCTTTCTTT.

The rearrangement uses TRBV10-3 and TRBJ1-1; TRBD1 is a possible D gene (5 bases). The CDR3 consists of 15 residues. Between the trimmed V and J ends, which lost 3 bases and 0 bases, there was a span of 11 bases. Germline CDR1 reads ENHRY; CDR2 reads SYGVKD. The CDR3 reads CAISDFGGLNTEAFF. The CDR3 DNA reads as TGTGCCATCAGTGATTTTGGGGGGTTGAACACTGAAGCTTTCTTT.

CDR3 sequence: CSVIPGTDGTEAFF. DNA for the CDR3: TGCAGCGTCATCCCCGGGACGGATGGGACTGAAGCTTTCTTT. The chain uses TRBV29-1 and TRBJ1-1; the D gene is possibly TRBD1 (5 bases). The CDR3 runs 14 residues. The V end was cut by 6 bases, the J end by 5 bases, with 19 bases between. Germline CDR1 is SQVTM and CDR2 is ANQGSEA.

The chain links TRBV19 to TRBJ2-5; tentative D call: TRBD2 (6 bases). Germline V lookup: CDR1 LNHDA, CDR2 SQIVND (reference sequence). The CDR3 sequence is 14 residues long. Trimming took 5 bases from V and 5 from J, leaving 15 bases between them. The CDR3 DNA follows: TGTGCCAGTAGTGATGGGGGGTCGCAGGAGACCCAGTACTTC. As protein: CASSDGGSQETQYF.